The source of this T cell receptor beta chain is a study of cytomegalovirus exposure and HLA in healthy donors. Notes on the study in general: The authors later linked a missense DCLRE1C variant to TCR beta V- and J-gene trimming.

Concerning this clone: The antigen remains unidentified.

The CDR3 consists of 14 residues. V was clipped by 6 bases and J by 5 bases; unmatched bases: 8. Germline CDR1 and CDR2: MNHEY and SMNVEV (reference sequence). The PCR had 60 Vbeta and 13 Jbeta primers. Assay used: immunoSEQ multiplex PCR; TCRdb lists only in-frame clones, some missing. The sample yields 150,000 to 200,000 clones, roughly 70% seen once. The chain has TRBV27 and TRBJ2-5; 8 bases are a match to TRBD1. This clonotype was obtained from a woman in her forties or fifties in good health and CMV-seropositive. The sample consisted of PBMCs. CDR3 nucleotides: TGTGCCAGCAGCAAACAAGACAGGGGTGAGACCCAGTACTTC. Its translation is CASSKQDRGETQYF.